A selection of T cell receptor beta chains follows, all from one sample in a study of blood T cell repertoires in COVID-19. Data came from immunoSEQ multiplex PCR; TCRdb stores just in-frame clones and leaves some out. The profile shows about 380,000 clones, about 90% of them singletons. Sequenced input: peripheral blood. These receptors all stem from a man aged 18-30 years with active or convalescent COVID-19. The CDR3 runs from the conserved cysteine through the conserved F or W. Fields, in order: clone size, V gene, D gene, J gene, CDR3 protein, CDR3 DNA. D genes are given only for firm matches. Rows may omit the clone size; those that give it use once, few, many or a size class.

>NA|TRBV18|NA|TRBJ1-4
CASSPVGPEKLFF
TGTGCCAGCTCACCAGTTGGGCCTGAAAAACTGTTTTTT
>few|TRBV4-2|TRBD2|TRBJ2-3
CASSPGTSGSAQGTDTQYF
TGTGCCAGCAGTCCTGGGACTAGCGGGAGTGCCCAGGGGACAGATACGCAGTATTTT
>NA|TRBV12-3/TRBV12-4|NA|TRBJ1-2
CASSPGYGYTF
TGTGCCAGCAGTCCGGGGTATGGCTACACCTTC
>NA|TRBV2|TRBD1|TRBJ1-2
CASRRDRTAYGYTF
TGTGCCAGCAGGAGGGACAGGACCGCCTATGGCTACACCTTC
>once|TRBV7-2|TRBD1|TRBJ1-5
CASSRNDRVQPQHF
TGTGCCAGCAGCAGAAACGACAGGGTACAGCCCCAGCATTTT
>NA|TRBV11-2|NA|TRBJ2-7
CASSRAGVTYEQYF
TGTGCCAGCAGTCGTGCCGGGGTTACCTACGAGCAGTACTTC
>NA|TRBV18|TRBD1|TRBJ1-6
CASSQDRAGSPLHF
TGTGCCAGCTCACAAGACAGGGCCGGTTCACCCCTCCACTTT
>once|TRBV21-1|NA|TRBJ1-2
CASIINYGYTF
TGTGCCAGCATAATTAACTATGGCTACACCTTC
>NA|TRBV4-3|TRBD1|TRBJ1-1
CASSQEQGIDTEAFF
TGCGCCAGCAGCCAAGAACAGGGGATCGACACTGAAGCTTTCTTT
>NA|TRBV28|TRBD1|TRBJ1-1
CASSFRPLWDRGTEAFF
TGTGCCAGCAGTTTTCGACCCCTTTGGGACAGAGGAACTGAAGCTTTCTTT
>NA|TRBV13|NA|TRBJ2-1
CASVQGPTSYNEQFF
TGTGCCAGCGTACAGGGCCCCACCTCCTACAATGAGCAGTTCTTC
>NA|TRBV28|NA|TRBJ1-4
CASSFPPVWEEKLFF
TGTGCCAGCAGTTTTCCCCCCGTATGGGAGGAAAAACTGTTTTTT
>NA|TRBV24-1|NA|TRBJ2-7
CATSDQNRVEQYF
TGTGCCACCAGTGATCAAAACAGGGTCGAGCAGTACTTC
>NA|TRBV2|NA|TRBJ1-1
CASSEVGGNTEAFF
TGTGCCAGCAGTGAAGTAGGAGGGAACACTGAAGCTTTCTTT
>once|TRBV29-1|NA|TRBJ2-5
CSVRPLETQYF
TGCAGCGTTCGTCCCTTGGAGACCCAGTACTTC
>many|TRBV7-8|NA|TRBJ2-1
CASSLEWLNSYNEQFF
TGTGCCAGCAGCTTAGAGTGGCTTAACTCCTACAATGAGCAGTTCTTC
>NA|TRBV6-5|TRBD1|TRBJ1-2
CASSTGVGYTF
TGTGCCAGCAGCACAGGGGTTGGCTACACCTTC
>NA|TRBV19|TRBD1|TRBJ2-7
CASRMGGTGSYEQYF
TGTGCCAGTAGAATGGGGGGGACAGGGTCCTACGAGCAGTACTTC
>NA|TRBV20-1|NA|TRBJ2-3
CSTREVNTQYF
TGCAGCACTCGGGAAGTAAATACGCAGTATTTT
>NA|TRBV5-1|TRBD1|TRBJ2-7
CASSLAGQGIYEQYF
TGCGCCAGCAGCTTAGCGGGACAGGGGATTTACGAGCAGTACTTC
>NA|TRBV21-1|NA|TRBJ2-1
CASSKGAHSEQFF
TGTGCCAGCAGCAAAGGGGCCCACAGTGAGCAGTTCTTC
>NA|TRBV19|TRBD1|TRBJ1-5
CASSRGQGVWVQPQHF
TGTGCCAGTAGTAGGGGACAGGGGGTTTGGGTTCAGCCCCAGCATTTT
>once|TRBV7-2|NA|TRBJ2-7
CASSASPDIPTYF
TGTGCCAGCAGCGCCTCCCCTGACATTCCCACGTACTTC
>NA|TRBV15|TRBD1|TRBJ1-4
CATSRETGGNEKLFF
TGTGCCACCAGCAGAGAGACAGGGGGTAATGAAAAACTGTTTTTT
>NA|TRBV18|TRBD1|TRBJ2-5
CASSWTGRRETQYF
TGTGCCAGCTCGTGGACAGGACGGAGGGAGACCCAGTACTTC
>NA|TRBV27|TRBD1|TRBJ2-1
CASSQSTGVPSYNEQFF
TGTGCCAGCAGCCAATCAACAGGGGTACCCTCCTACAATGAGCAGTTCTTC
>NA|TRBV29-1|NA|TRBJ1-1
CSVAGQRGMNTEAFF
TGCAGCGTTGCCGGACAGCGGGGGATGAACACTGAAGCTTTCTTT
>NA|TRBV5-8|NA|TRBJ1-1
CASPDSYTEAFF
TGTGCCAGTCCCGACAGTTATACTGAAGCTTTCTTT
>NA|TRBV6-5|TRBD1|TRBJ1-5
CASKPDRVENQPQHF
TGTGCCAGCAAACCGGACAGGGTCGAGAATCAGCCCCAGCATTTT
>NA|TRBV19|NA|TRBJ1-4
CASSIWENEKLFF
TGTGCCAGTAGTATCTGGGAGAATGAAAAACTGTTTTTT
>once|TRBV15|NA|TRBJ1-1
CATSRRGEAFF
TGTGCCACCAGCCGCCGGGGAGAAGCTTTCTTT
>NA|TRBV5-1|TRBD2|TRBJ2-1
CASSFAGANNEQFF
TGCGCCAGCAGCTTCGCGGGAGCTAACAATGAGCAGTTCTTC
>NA|TRBV3-1/TRBV3-2|NA|TRBJ1-3
CASSQAREGNTIYF
TGTGCCAGCAGCCAAGCGAGGGAGGGAAACACCATATATTTT
>NA|TRBV24-1|NA|TRBJ2-3
CATSDPGLSTDTQYF
TGTGCCACCAGTGATCCGGGACTTAGTACAGATACGCAGTATTTT
>NA|TRBV27|NA|TRBJ2-4
CASSTRGAPGKNIQYF
TGTGCCAGCAGTACCCGGGGGGCCCCGGGCAAAAACATTCAGTACTTC
>once|TRBV19|TRBD1|TRBJ2-5
CASTTDRDHQETQYF
TGTGCCAGTACAACGGACAGGGACCACCAAGAGACCCAGTACTTC
>NA|TRBV5-4|NA|TRBJ1-2
CASSATGEIFGYTF
TGTGCCAGCAGCGCTACGGGGGAAATATTTGGCTACACCTTC
>NA|TRBV5-1|NA|TRBJ1-4
CASSLARPTNEKLFF
TGCGCCAGCAGCCTAGCCCGGCCGACTAATGAAAAACTGTTTTTT
>NA|TRBV7-6|NA|TRBJ2-7
CASSLLSGEQYF
TGTGCCAGCAGCTTATTGAGTGGCGAGCAGTACTTC
>NA|TRBV7-6|TRBD2|TRBJ2-5
CASSLELAGAETQYF
TGTGCCAGCAGCTTAGAACTAGCGGGAGCAGAGACCCAGTACTTC
>NA|TRBV5-8|TRBD1|TRBJ2-7
CASSLNRGRGPYEQYF
TGTGCCAGCAGCTTAAACAGGGGCCGGGGCCCCTACGAGCAGTACTTC
>once|TRBV19|NA|TRBJ1-2
CASNTRAGGYTF
TGTGCCAGTAACACTAGAGCGGGCGGCTACACCTTC
>NA|TRBV7-2|NA|TRBJ1-2
CASSLKAYYGYTF
TGTGCCAGCAGCTTAAAAGCCTACTATGGCTACACCTTC
>NA|TRBV23-1|NA|TRBJ1-3
CASSQSRTPSLGNTIYF
TGCGCCAGCAGTCAATCGCGTACCCCATCCCTTGGAAACACCATATATTTT
>NA|TRBV14|NA|TRBJ1-2
CASSQVANYGYTF
TGTGCCAGCAGCCAGGTAGCTAACTATGGCTACACCTTC
>NA|TRBV28|NA|TRBJ1-5
CASSRWTENQPQHF
TGTGCCAGCAGCCGCTGGACAGAAAATCAGCCCCAGCATTTT
>once|TRBV13|NA|TRBJ2-2
CASSVGQRFTGELFF
TGTGCCAGCAGCGTCGGACAGAGATTCACCGGGGAGCTGTTTTTT
>once|TRBV4-3|TRBD1|TRBJ2-7
CASSQRTGETYEQYF
TGCGCCAGCAGCCAACGGACAGGGGAAACCTACGAGCAGTACTTC
>NA|TRBV19|NA|TRBJ2-5
CASGTGLETQYF
TGTGCCAGCGGCACAGGGTTGGAGACCCAGTACTTC
>NA|TRBV5-1|TRBD1|TRBJ1-5
CASSATGINQPQHF
TGCGCCAGCAGCGCGACAGGGATCAATCAGCCCCAGCATTTT
>NA|TRBV7-9|TRBD1|TRBJ1-4
CASSQIQGLATNEKLFF
TGTGCCAGCAGCCAAATACAGGGGCTGGCAACTAATGAAAAACTGTTTTTT
>once|TRBV7-9|NA|TRBJ1-1
CASSPDRSMNTEAFF
TGTGCCAGCAGCCCGGACAGAAGTATGAACACTGAAGCTTTCTTT
>NA|TRBV7-2|NA|TRBJ2-5
CASSFSQGRSETQYF
TGTGCCAGCAGCTTCTCGCAGGGGCGCTCGGAGACCCAGTACTTC
>once|TRBV4-1|NA|TRBJ1-1
CASSQAGGSLNTEAFF
TGCGCCAGCAGCCAAGCGGGGGGGTCTCTGAACACTGAAGCTTTCTTT
>NA|TRBV5-4|NA|TRBJ1-1
CASSLDSGNPEAFF
TGTGCCAGCAGCTTGGACTCAGGGAACCCTGAAGCTTTCTTT
>NA|TRBV7-9|NA|TRBJ2-7
CASSTGRDGATQQYF
TGTGCCAGCAGCACCGGACGGGATGGAGCTACGCAGCAGTACTTC
>NA|TRBV7-8|NA|TRBJ1-1
CASSFSRRNTEAFF
TGTGCCAGCAGCTTTTCGCGGAGAAACACTGAAGCTTTCTTT
>NA|TRBV10-3|TRBD1|TRBJ1-6
CAISGGQGNSPLHF
TGTGCCATCAGTGGAGGACAGGGGAATTCACCCCTCCACTTT